These 18 T cell receptor beta chains originate from one sample sequenced in a study of human T cells and chemical hapten exposure. Time point described: pre-sensitization, week 0. Noted treatment: therapeutic diphenylcyclopropenone sensitization with weekly scalp DPC. TCRdb reanalysed the RACE reads using MiXCR and keeps one entry per CDR3 protein. The table lists 99,000 or so distinct CDR3 sequences, more than 10% of them singletons, with about 3% in the top ten. The input for sequencing was whole blood, taken in connection with sensitization to the hapten diphenylcyclopropenone (DPC). The receptors here all came from a woman in her sixties with alopecia areata. Some clones in this sample may be carry-over from other donors' samples.

At least ten counts were recorded for this clonotype. The chain combines TRBV20-1 with TRBJ1-4; TRBD1 aligns across 8 bases. J lost 5 bases, V lost 5 bases, and 4 bases had no gene match. The CDR3 is 13 residues long. Germline lookup yields CDR1 DFQATT and CDR2 SNEGSKA (reference sequence). CDR3 sequence reads: CSASDRGNEKLFF. The CDR3 region has the DNA TGCAGTGCTTCCGACAGGGGAAATGAAAAACTGTTTTTT.

This clonotype was detected ten times or more. The chain links TRBV12-3 or TRBV12-4 to TRBJ1-2; D is possibly TRBD1 (6 bases). This CDR3 has 13 amino acids. Trimming pared 2 bases from V and 8 bases from J, leaving 12 bases between. CDR3 nucleotide sequence: TGTGCCAGCAGTTTAAGCCGGGGGCGAGGCTACACCTTC. It encodes CASSLSRGRGYTF.

This clonotype was recorded a few times. V gene TRBV12-3 or TRBV12-4 combines with J gene TRBJ1-2; D is unclear. The CDR3 is made up of 13 amino acids. Trimming took off 1 base at V and 6 bases at J, with 9 bases between the two ends. CDR3 protein: CASSLGAGHGYTF. The CDR3 coding sequence is TGTGCCAGCAGTTTAGGGGCGGGTCATGGCTACACCTTC.

The rearrangement uses TRBV20-1 and TRBJ2-1; D call uncertain. Trimming removed 6 bases at V and 7 bases at J, with 7 bases between. The CDR3 contains 10 residues. CDR1 and CDR2 from the germline V gene are DFQATT and SNEGSKA (reference sequence). CDR3 residues: CSAVNNEQFF. The DNA for the CDR3 is TGCAGTGCCGTCAATAATGAGCAGTTCTTC.

There are a few counts of this clonotype. The CDR3 sequence: CASSEAPAGWNTGELFF. For the CDR3, the DNA is TGTGCCAGCAGTGAAGCCCCAGCGGGCTGGAACACCGGGGAGCTGTTTTTT. The J gene is TRBJ2-2, the V gene TRBV2; TRBD2 might be the D (6 bases). CDR3 size: 17 residues. The germline CDR1 and CDR2 sequences are SNHLY and FYNNEI. Trimming took 0 bases from V and 1 from J, leaving 12 bases between them.

This clonotype was counted only a few times. The V and J genes are TRBV27 and TRBJ2-7, with D possibly matching TRBD1 (6 bases). The CDR3 runs to 15 residues. CDR1 and CDR2 (germline): MNHEY, SMNVEV (reference sequence). Trimming took 0 bases from V and 3 from J, leaving 12 bases between them. CDR3 loop: CASSLSFTQGYEQYF. The DNA for the CDR3 is TGTGCCAGCAGTTTATCTTTTACACAGGGCTACGAGCAGTACTTC.

The chain recombines TRBV3-1 with TRBJ2-3; 7 nucleotides line up with TRBD2. Germline assignment: CDR1 LGHDT and CDR2 YNNKEL (reference sequence). This CDR3 region has 17 residues. V was pared by 3 bases and J by 3 bases, with 12 bases of the junction left unmatched. CDR3 loop: CASSHSLGGVVTDTQYF. CDR3 DNA sequence: TGTGCCAGCAGCCATTCACTGGGGGGGGTCGTTACAGATACGCAGTATTTT.

This clonotype was seen a few times. The chain uses TRBV2 and TRBJ2-2; D may be TRBD1 or TRBD2 (5 bases each). This CDR3 region has 14 residues. The V gene's germline CDR1 is SNHLY and CDR2 FYNNEI. Trimming cost V 7 bases and J 6 bases, with 15 bases left between them. CDR3 sequence reads: CASTGTEQSGELFF. The CDR3 DNA reads as TGTGCCAGCACAGGGACGGAGCAATCCGGGGAGCTGTTTTTT.

This clonotype came up many times. The chain joins TRBV20-1 to TRBJ1-2; 9 bases line up with TRBD1. CDR1 is DFQATT, CDR2 SNEGSKA, per germline (reference sequence). J gave up 4 bases and V 5 bases, and 8 bases lay outside the gene matches. The CDR3 spans 14 residues. CDR3 sequence: CSAERDRETYGYTF. The CDR3 DNA is TGCAGTGCTGAACGGGACAGGGAAACCTATGGCTACACCTTC.

This clonotype has more than one count but fewer than ten. The chain carries TRBV19 and TRBJ2-3, with D possibly TRBD2 on 6 matching bases. Germline V lookup: CDR1 LNHDA, CDR2 SQIVND (reference sequence). V was pared by 7 bases and J by 2 bases, with 10 bases between. The CDR3 length is 13 residues. In DNA, the CDR3 is TGTGCCAGTACCGAGGGACTCACAGATACGCAGTATTTT. Amino acid sequence: CASTEGLTDTQYF.

This clonotype was counted only a few times. The rearrangement joins TRBV5-1 to TRBJ2-2; maybe TRBD1 (6 bases). Germline V gene sequence: CDR1 SGHRS, CDR2 YFSETQ. The CDR3 is 13 amino acids. Deletions cut 3 bases from V and 6 bases from J, with 9 bases between. The CDR3 loop is CASSYQGSGELFF. DNA of the CDR3: TGCGCCAGCAGCTACCAGGGGTCCGGGGAGCTGTTTTTT.

The table lists this clonotype with a few counts. The CDR3 DNA reads TGTGCCAGCAGCTTAACGCAAAGCTATGGCTACACCTTC. This encodes CASSLTQSYGYTF. The rearrangement joins TRBV7-9 to TRBJ1-2, with unresolved D. Germline V CDR1 and CDR2: SEHNR, FQNEAQ (reference sequence). V lost 2 bases, J lost 4 bases, and 8 bases lay in between. The CDR3 is made up of 13 amino acids. Complete variable domain (other parts from reference TRBV7-9 and TRBJ1-2): DTGVSQNPRHKITKRGQNVTFRCDPISEHNRLYWYRQTLGQGPEFLTYFQNEAQLEKSRLLSDRFSAERPKGSFSTLEIQRTEQGDSAMYLCASSLTQSYGYTFGSGTRLTVV.

The chain employs TRBV9 and TRBJ1-6; 9 bases fit TRBD1. Germline CDR1 reads SGDLS; CDR2 reads YYNGEE. The CDR3 loop spans 17 amino acids. V shed 3 bases and J 0 bases; nucleotides not matched to a gene: 4. The CDR3 is CASSAGQGTSYNSPLHF. The CDR3 coding sequence is TGTGCCAGCAGCGCAGGACAGGGGACCTCCTATAATTCACCCCTCCACTTT.

This rearrangement joins TRBV7-2 to TRBJ2-7; D uncertain. There are 14 residues in the CDR3. Trimming cost V 5 bases and J 2 bases, with 13 bases left between them. Germline V gene data show CDR1 as SGHTA and CDR2 as FQGNSA. Here the CDR3 reads CASSPCSAAYEQYF. The CDR3 DNA reads TGTGCCAGCAGCCCTTGCTCCGCGGCCTACGAGCAGTACTTC.

This clonotype has ten or more counts. The J gene is TRBJ2-7, the V gene TRBV7-9; D unresolved. The CDR3 runs to 14 residues. The germline V gene encodes CDR1 SEHNR and CDR2 FQNEAQ (reference sequence). V lost 1 base and J 2 bases, leaving 9 bases between the germline ends. In nucleotides, the CDR3 is TGTGCCAGCAGCTTAGTGGCAGGTCCCTACGAGCAGTACTTC. This gives the protein CASSLVAGPYEQYF.

CDR3 in amino acids: CSVAAVVRGYTF. The CDR3 region has the DNA TGCAGCGTGGCGGCTGTCGTGAGGGGCTACACCTTC. The V and J genes are TRBV29-1 and TRBJ1-2, with unresolved D. This CDR3 comprises 12 residues. Germline V gene lookup returns CDR1 SQVTM and CDR2 ANQGSEA. V was cut by 6 bases and J by 8 bases, with 16 bases left in between.

The chain couples TRBV18 to TRBJ1-6, with 10 positions matching TRBD1. This CDR3 contains 16 residues. Germline CDR1 is KGHSH and CDR2 is LQKENI. V was pared by 5 bases and J by 5 bases, with 6 bases of the junction left unmatched. CDR3: CASSTWGQGNNSPLHF. Written as DNA, the CDR3 is TGTGCCAGCTCAACTTGGGGACAGGGGAATAATTCACCCCTCCACTTT. Complete variable domain (other parts from reference TRBV18 and TRBJ1-6): NAGVMQNPRHLVRRRGQEARLRCSPMKGHSHVYWYRQLPEEGLKFMVYLQKENIIDESGMPKERFSAEFPKEGPSILRIQQVVRGDSAAYFCASSTWGQGNNSPLHFGNGTRLTVT.

Only a few counts were recorded for this clonotype. The chain employs TRBV3-1 and TRBJ2-3; D assignment may be TRBD1 or TRBD2 (5 bases each). CDR3 length equals 18 residues. Germline V gene data show CDR1 as LGHDT and CDR2 as YNNKEL (reference sequence). The germline V and J ends were trimmed by 2 bases and 3 bases, with 21 bases remaining between them. CDR3: CASSQSPGTPRRTDTQYF. DNA for the CDR3: TGTGCCAGCAGCCAATCCCCCGGGACCCCGAGGAGAACAGATACGCAGTATTTT.